This TCR beta chain was captured by sequencing in a study of blood T cell repertoires in COVID-19. Study background: Acute and convalescent COVID-19 specimens originated in the United States, Italy and Spain. PBMCs, B-cell-depleted T cells, or T cells provided the cDNA or gDNA that made up the material.

The germline CDR1 and CDR2 sequences are SGDLS and YYNGEE. V was cut by 3 bases and J by 2 bases, with 4 bases left in between. This CDR3 has 12 residues. As processed by the authors: Using reference gene primer amplification, nucleated cell counts were estimated. Produced via immunoSEQ multiplex PCR; TCRdb's table is partial and in-frame only. V, J and clone size were drawn from that table, and D and trimming were deduced from the DNA. The sample consists of under 80,000 clones, just under 90% of them appearing once. This clone was observed a handful of times. The sequencing input was peripheral blood. J is TRBJ2-3 and V is TRBV9; no definite D call. The TCR originated in a woman aged 80 or over with active COVID-19. The CDR3 sequence: CASSAYTDTQYF. The CDR3 DNA reads as TGTGCCAGCAGCGCTTACACAGATACGCAGTATTTT.